This TCR beta chain was retrieved from a study of blood T cell dynamics during melanoma immunotherapy. Some clones are missing from TCRdb's copy, which holds only in-frame ones; the method was immunoSEQ multiplex PCR. The sample carries 25,000 to 30,000 clones, approximately 88% recorded once. The time point: week 3, after first cycle of checkpoint inhibitor. Disease control meant complete response, partial response or stable disease at 12 weeks. The specimen comprised blood, sampled from a patient treated with checkpoint blockade. This TCR was recovered from a human donor with melanoma.

The CDR3 nucleotides are TGTGCCAGCAGCACCGGCGGGGGGATGAACACTGAAGCTTTCTTT. Amino acid sequence: CASSTGGGMNTEAFF. This rearrangement joins TRBV7-2 to TRBJ1-1; a weak D match, TRBD1 (5 bases). Trimming pared 5 bases from V and 0 bases from J, leaving 13 bases between. Germline V gives CDR1 SGHTA, CDR2 FQGNSA. The CDR3 is 15 residues long.